The rows below give T cell receptor beta chains drawn from one sample of a study of blood T cell repertoires in COVID-19. Method: immunoSEQ multiplex PCR; TCRdb's copy keeps in-frame clones and lacks some. Of 200,000 to 300,000 clones listed, 84% are singletons. Sequencing was performed on peripheral blood. These receptors were obtained from a man over 45 with acute or convalescent COVID-19. Both conserved end residues are part of each CDR3. Fields, in order: clone size, J gene, V gene, D gene, CDR3 protein, CDR3 DNA. A D gene is named only where the DNA matches it firmly. Where a row states a size, it is once, few, many or the class of an expanded clone; other rows omit it.

clone size: -
J gene: TRBJ1-2
V gene: TRBV9
D gene: TRBD1
CDR3 protein: CASSERQGMDYGYTF
CDR3 DNA: TGTGCCAGCAGCGAACGACAGGGGATGGACTATGGCTACACCTTC

clone size: -
J gene: TRBJ1-5
V gene: TRBV3-1/TRBV3-2
D gene: TRBD1
CDR3 protein: CASSQYRDRAQPQHF
CDR3 DNA: TGTGCCAGCAGCCAATACCGGGACAGGGCTCAGCCCCAGCATTTT

clone size: -
J gene: TRBJ1-5
V gene: TRBV28
D gene: -
CDR3 protein: CASSLYFSGSDQPQHF
CDR3 DNA: TGTGCCAGCAGTTTGTACTTTTCGGGATCAGATCAGCCCCAGCATTTT

clone size: -
J gene: TRBJ1-2
V gene: TRBV19
D gene: -
CDR3 protein: CASSIMVRGDGYTF
CDR3 DNA: TGTGCCAGTAGTATAATGGTGCGGGGTGACGGCTACACCTTC

clone size: once
J gene: TRBJ2-7
V gene: TRBV5-4
D gene: -
CDR3 protein: CASTSRDSYEQYF
CDR3 DNA: TGTGCCAGCACCTCCAGGGACTCCTACGAGCAGTACTTC

clone size: -
J gene: TRBJ2-5
V gene: TRBV23-1
D gene: -
CDR3 protein: CASSQSCTAHLQETQYF
CDR3 DNA: TGCGCCAGCAGTCAATCGTGCACAGCTCACCTCCAAGAGACCCAGTACTTC

clone size: -
J gene: TRBJ2-2
V gene: TRBV7-6
D gene: -
CDR3 protein: CASSFGTGELFF
CDR3 DNA: TGTGCCAGCAGCTTCGGGACCGGGGAGCTGTTTTTT

clone size: -
J gene: TRBJ2-3
V gene: TRBV2
D gene: -
CDR3 protein: CASSEQGRPSTDTQYF
CDR3 DNA: TGTGCCAGCAGTGAACAGGGCAGGCCTAGCACAGATACGCAGTATTTT

clone size: -
J gene: TRBJ1-1
V gene: TRBV7-9
D gene: -
CDR3 protein: CASSQQLMNTEAFF
CDR3 DNA: TGTGCCAGCAGCCAACAGTTGATGAACACTGAAGCTTTCTTT

clone size: few
J gene: TRBJ1-6
V gene: TRBV2
D gene: -
CDR3 protein: CASITLPEGGSPLHF
CDR3 DNA: TGTGCCAGCATAACCCTTCCGGAAGGAGGTTCACCCCTCCACTTT

clone size: -
J gene: TRBJ1-5
V gene: TRBV28
D gene: -
CDR3 protein: CASSLSGGSNQPQHF
CDR3 DNA: TGTGCCAGCAGTTTATCTGGCGGGAGCAATCAGCCCCAGCATTTT

clone size: -
J gene: TRBJ1-2
V gene: TRBV28
D gene: -
CDR3 protein: CASSLPGSQGYTF
CDR3 DNA: TGTGCCAGCAGTTTACCGGGGAGTCAAGGCTACACCTTC

clone size: -
J gene: TRBJ2-3
V gene: TRBV2
D gene: TRBD2
CDR3 protein: CASSEWSSGGPEDTQYF
CDR3 DNA: TGTGCCAGCAGTGAATGGTCGAGCGGGGGGCCTGAAGATACGCAGTATTTT

clone size: -
J gene: TRBJ1-5
V gene: TRBV12-3/TRBV12-4
D gene: -
CDR3 protein: CASSFARQPQHF
CDR3 DNA: TGTGCCAGCAGTTTCGCGCGACAGCCCCAGCATTTT

clone size: -
J gene: TRBJ1-5
V gene: TRBV4-2
D gene: TRBD1
CDR3 protein: CASSQLGGAFQPQHF
CDR3 DNA: TGTGCCAGCAGCCAACTAGGGGGCGCCTTCCAGCCCCAGCATTTT

clone size: -
J gene: TRBJ2-1
V gene: TRBV21-1
D gene: -
CDR3 protein: CASSNDRAPRGVGNEQFF
CDR3 DNA: TGTGCCAGCAGCAACGACAGGGCCCCCCGCGGAGTAGGCAATGAGCAGTTCTTC

clone size: few
J gene: TRBJ2-3
V gene: TRBV6-1
D gene: TRBD2
CDR3 protein: CASSDPTSGGRADTQYF
CDR3 DNA: TGTGCCAGCAGTGATCCGACTAGCGGGGGGCGGGCAGATACGCAGTATTTT

clone size: once
J gene: TRBJ2-3
V gene: TRBV2
D gene: -
CDR3 protein: CASPGGTTDTQYF
CDR3 DNA: TGTGCCAGTCCCGGGGGAACCACAGATACGCAGTATTTT

clone size: -
J gene: TRBJ2-3
V gene: TRBV3-1/TRBV3-2
D gene: -
CDR3 protein: CASSLDSPADTQYF
CDR3 DNA: TGTGCCAGCAGCCTCGACAGTCCGGCAGATACGCAGTATTTT

clone size: -
J gene: TRBJ2-7
V gene: TRBV3-1/TRBV3-2
D gene: -
CDR3 protein: CASSQVREKGEQYF
CDR3 DNA: TGTGCCAGCAGCCAAGTCAGGGAAAAAGGAGAGCAGTACTTC

clone size: -
J gene: TRBJ2-3
V gene: TRBV5-4
D gene: -
CDR3 protein: CASSPQANTQYF
CDR3 DNA: TGTGCCAGCAGCCCCCAGGCGAATACGCAGTATTTT

clone size: -
J gene: TRBJ1-1
V gene: TRBV6-5
D gene: -
CDR3 protein: CASSRLVGNTEAFF
CDR3 DNA: TGTGCCAGCAGCCGCTTGGTCGGGAACACTGAAGCTTTCTTT